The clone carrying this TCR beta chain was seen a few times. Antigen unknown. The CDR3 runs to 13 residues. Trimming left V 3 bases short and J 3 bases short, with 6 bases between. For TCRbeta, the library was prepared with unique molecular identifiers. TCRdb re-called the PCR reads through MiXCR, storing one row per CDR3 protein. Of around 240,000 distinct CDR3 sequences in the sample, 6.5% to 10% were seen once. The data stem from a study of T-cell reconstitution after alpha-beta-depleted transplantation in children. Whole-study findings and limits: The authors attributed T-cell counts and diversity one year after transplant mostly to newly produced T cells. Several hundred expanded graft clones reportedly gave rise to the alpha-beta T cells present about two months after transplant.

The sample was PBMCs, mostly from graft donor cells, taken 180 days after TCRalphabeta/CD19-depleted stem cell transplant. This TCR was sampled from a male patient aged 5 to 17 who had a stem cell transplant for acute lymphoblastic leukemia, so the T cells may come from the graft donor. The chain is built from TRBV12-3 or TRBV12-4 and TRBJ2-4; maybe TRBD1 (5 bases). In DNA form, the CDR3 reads TGTGCCAGCAGTTTCGACAGCAAAAACATTCAGTACTTC. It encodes CASSFDSKNIQYF.